This TCR beta chain was profiled in a study of blood T cell repertoires in COVID-19. Looking at the study overall: Material from acute and convalescent COVID-19 was sourced from the United States, Italy and Spain. PBMCs, B-cell-depleted T cells, or T cells were the source of the cDNA or gDNA that made up the material.

Per the study methods: The assay estimated nucleated cells by amplifying reference gene primers. Assay: immunoSEQ multiplex PCR; the TCRdb copy retains only in-frame clones and omits some. The V and J calls and clone size are taken from that table; D and trimming were inferred from the DNA. The sample consists of 150,000 or so clones, 80% to 90% of them appearing once. V lost 0 bases, J lost 1 base, and 10 bases lay in between. Germline CDR1 and CDR2: SGDLS and YYNGEE. This CDR3 has 15 amino acids. The chain couples TRBV9 to TRBJ2-5; D remains unclear. This clonotype was obtained from a woman aged 45-60 years with acute or convalescent COVID-19. Sequencing was done on a sample of peripheral blood. In DNA form, the CDR3 reads TGTGCCAGCAGCGTAGATATAACAGTCCAAGAGACCCAGTACTTC. Its protein is CASSVDITVQETQYF.